This TCR beta chain came from a study of molecular identifiers for immune sequencing clone quantification. The study's findings and limits: For effector cells, clones above 20 RNA copies held over 97% of molecules; for naive cells, under 1%.

Trimming stripped 0 bases from V and 0 bases from J, with 9 bases between. Germline V gene lookup returns CDR1 MGHRA and CDR2 YSYEKL. The CDR3 length is 16 residues. This clonotype was observed many times. As yet, its antigen is unknown. Generation of bulk TCR libraries relied on previously described methods and listed TCR primers. TCRdb reprocessed the PCR reads via MiXCR and lists one record per CDR3 protein. The top ten clones hold 0.85% to 0.95% of a sample with more than 95,000 distinct CDR3 sequences, 20% to 25% of them seen once. The chain is built from TRBV4-1 and TRBJ2-1; TRBD1 might be the D (5 bases). This clonotype originated in a human donor in good health. Some libraries in this study had Jurkat cell RNA spiked in. The source material was naive CD8+ T cells from blood, with Jurkat cell RNA spiked in. The sample's subset: FACS-sorted CD8+CD4-CCR7+CD45RA+ naive T cells. DNA for the CDR3: TGCGCCAGCAGCCAAGATAGACAGCCCTCCTACAATGAGCAGTTCTTC. Its translation is CASSQDRQPSYNEQFF.